These 2 T cell receptor beta chains were sequenced from one sample in a study of PD-1 blockade in classical Hodgkin lymphoma. Some clones are missing from TCRdb's copy, which holds only in-frame ones; the method was immunoSEQ multiplex PCR. The sample has about 110,000 clones, roughly nine tenths seen once. Relapse after autologous stem cell transplantation occurred in every patient, and brentuximab vedotin exposure varied. This sample comprised peripheral blood mononuclear cells (PBMCs), obtained before the second cycle of nivolumab. All receptors derive from a human donor with classical Hodgkin lymphoma.

V usage is TRBV27 and J usage is TRBJ2-7; tentative D call: TRBD2 (5 bases). Germline values: CDR1 MNHEY, CDR2 SMNVEV (reference sequence). This CDR3 has 12 amino acids. Trimming shortened V by 8 bases and J by 2 bases, and 10 bases separated the two germline ends. CDR3 amino acids: CASGRRTYEQYF. CDR3 in DNA: TGTGCCAGCGGGAGACGTACCTACGAGCAGTACTTC.

This clone was found a few times. The chain is built from TRBV2 and TRBJ2-4, with 8 bases identical to TRBD2. CDR3 length equals 14 residues. CDR1 and CDR2 from the germline V gene are SNHLY and FYNNEI. V was clipped by 10 bases and J by 2 bases; unmatched bases: 7. CDR3 residues: CATERELSKNIQYF. The CDR3 bases are TGTGCCACCGAGCGGGAGTTGTCCAAAAACATTCAGTACTTC.